This T cell receptor beta chain stems from a study of patients and donors after allogeneic stem cell transplantation. The CDR3 consists of 17 residues. Germline values: CDR1 ENHRY, CDR2 SYGVKD. Trimming stripped 2 bases from V and 0 bases from J, with 16 bases between. TCRdb re-called the RT-PCR reads through MiXCR, storing one row per CDR3 protein. Among 150,000 to 200,000 distinct CDR3 sequences, approximately 28% were seen once, and the ten largest hold 3.2%. Sequencing was performed on blood, either unsorted or a sorted T cell fraction (not recorded which). The source of this sequence is a human donor who was either an allogeneic HSCT recipient or a stem cell or donor lymphocyte infusion donor (not recorded which). It is not recorded whose cells these are; they may come from a transplant donor. The chain joins TRBV10-3 to TRBJ1-1; no firm D call. In DNA form, the CDR3 reads TGTGCCATCAGTGAGGGTCTTTACCGGCGCGTGAACACTGAAGCTTTCTTT. Translated: CAISEGLYRRVNTEAFF.